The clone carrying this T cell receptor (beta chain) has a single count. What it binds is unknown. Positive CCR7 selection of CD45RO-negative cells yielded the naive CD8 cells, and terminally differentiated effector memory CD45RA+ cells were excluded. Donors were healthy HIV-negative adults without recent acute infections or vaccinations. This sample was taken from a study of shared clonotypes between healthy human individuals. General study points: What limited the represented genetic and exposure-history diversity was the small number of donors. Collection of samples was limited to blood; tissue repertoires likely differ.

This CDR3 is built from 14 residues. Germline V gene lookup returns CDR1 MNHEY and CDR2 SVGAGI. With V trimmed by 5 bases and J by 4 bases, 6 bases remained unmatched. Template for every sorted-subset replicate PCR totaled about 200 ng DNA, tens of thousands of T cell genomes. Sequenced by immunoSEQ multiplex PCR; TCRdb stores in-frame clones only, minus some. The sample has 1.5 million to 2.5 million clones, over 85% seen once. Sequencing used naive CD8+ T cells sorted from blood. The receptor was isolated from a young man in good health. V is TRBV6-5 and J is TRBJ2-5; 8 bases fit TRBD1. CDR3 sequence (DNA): TGTGCCAGCAGTCCGACAGGGGTGACAGAGACCCAGTACTTC. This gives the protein CASSPTGVTETQYF.